The 32 T cell receptor beta chains listed next were all sequenced from one sample in a study of CD8+CD57+ T cells in acquired aplastic anemia. The template used for profiling TCR beta VDJ and CDR3 was genomic DNA. In TCRdb, the reads were re-called with MiXCR into one record per CDR3 protein. The sample yields roughly 190,000 distinct CDR3 sequences, roughly half seen once. The sample consisted of sorted CD4+, CD8+, or CD8+CD57+ T cells (not recorded which) from PBMCs. The source is a human donor in good health, serving as a control.

The chain couples TRBV7-8 to TRBJ2-3; D is perhaps TRBD1 (6 bases). Trimming cost V 6 bases and J 6 bases, with 19 bases left between them. The CDR3 sequence is 15 residues long. Germline V gives CDR1 SGHVS, CDR2 FQNEAQ. Here the CDR3 DNA reads TGTGCCAGCAGTATAGGGGGTTTTATTTCGGATACGCAGTATTTT. Its translation is CASSIGGFISDTQYF.

The V and J genes are TRBV12-3 or TRBV12-4 and TRBJ2-7; D perhaps matches TRBD2 (5 bases). CDR3 length equals 15 residues. The germline V and J ends were trimmed by 8 bases and 0 bases, with 17 bases remaining between them. CDR3 amino acids: CASGGLGDGSYEQYF. The CDR3 DNA is TGTGCCAGCGGCGGACTTGGAGACGGCTCCTACGAGCAGTACTTC.

The chain has TRBV7-2 and TRBJ2-7; TRBD1 agrees at 7 bases. With 1 base clipped from V and 5 bases from J, the junction kept 8 bases outside the gene matches. Germline values: CDR1 SGHTA, CDR2 FQGNSA. This CDR3 has 15 residues. CDR3 amino acids: CASSLGTGTVNEQYF. In DNA form, the CDR3 reads TGTGCCAGCAGCTTAGGTACCGGGACAGTCAACGAGCAGTACTTC.

This clonotype was recorded at least ten times. The chain joins TRBV20-1 to TRBJ1-2; no reliable D call. V was trimmed by 3 bases and J by 3 bases, leaving 8 bases between them. From germline, CDR1 is DFQATT and CDR2 SNEGSKA (reference sequence). The CDR3 length is 12 residues. This chain's CDR3 is CSASKSDYGYTF. Written as DNA, the CDR3 is TGCAGTGCTAGCAAGTCGGACTATGGCTACACCTTC.

A word on this clonotype: Compared with germline, one end of the junction differs, possibly owing to a read error. This chain connects TRBV7-7 to TRBJ1-5, with 7 bases aligning to TRBD1. The CDR3 covers 14 residues. CDR1 is SSHAT and CDR2 is FNYEAQ in the germline V gene (reference sequence). The CDR3 spells CASRTGLSNQPQHF. The CDR3 coding sequence is TGTGCTAGCAGGACAGGCCTTAGCAATCAGCCCCAGCATTTT.

This clonotype was counted ten times or more. This rearrangement joins TRBV19 to TRBJ2-2, with D tentatively TRBD1 (6 bases). Germline lookup yields CDR1 LNHDA and CDR2 SQIVND (reference sequence). The CDR3 has 18 residues. The V and J ends lost 7 bases and 2 bases respectively, with 23 bases between them. The CDR3 reads CASTLDRTQGKNTGELFF. For the CDR3, the DNA is TGTGCCAGTACCCTAGACCGGACACAGGGAAAAAACACCGGGGAGCTGTTTTTT.

This clonotype was recorded at least ten times. This chain uses TRBV10-3 with TRBJ2-1, with 10 positions matching TRBD2. The CDR3 runs to 17 residues. CDR1 is ENHRY, CDR2 SYGVKD, per germline. The ends lost 4 bases at V and 1 base at J; junction bases unmatched: 7. CDR3 sequence: CAISGLAGVLSYNEQFF. The CDR3 coding sequence is TGTGCCATCAGTGGGCTAGCGGGGGTCCTTTCCTACAATGAGCAGTTCTTC.

V usage is TRBV20-1 and J usage is TRBJ1-2, with D perhaps TRBD1 (5 bases). The germline V and J ends were trimmed by 3 bases and 4 bases, with 18 bases remaining between them. Germline V lookup: CDR1 DFQATT, CDR2 SNEGSKA (reference sequence). The CDR3 runs to 15 residues. The DNA for the CDR3 is TGCAGTGCTAGTTTATTTGGGGTGGGGGGCTATGGCTACACCTTC. Its translation: CSASLFGVGGYGYTF.

To note about this clonotype: The CDR3 ends on some other residue instead of the conserved phenylalanine or tryptophan, so this is likely a read error. CDR3 protein: CASSLEGGSPPLHS. The CDR3 DNA reads as TGTGCCAGCAGCTTAGAGGGGGGAAGTCCACCCCTCCACTCT. The chain combines TRBV7-2 with TRBJ1-6; possibly TRBD1 for D (6 bases). Between the trimmed V and J ends, which lost 1 base and 11 bases, there was a span of 12 bases. From germline, CDR1 is SGHTA and CDR2 FQGNSA. The CDR3 extends over 14 amino acids.

This chain joins TRBV9 and TRBJ2-7; 12 bases are shared with TRBD2. This CDR3 contains 17 residues. From germline, CDR1 is SGDLS and CDR2 YYNGEE. Trimming cost V 0 bases and J 2 bases; bases outside gene matches: 6. DNA of the CDR3: TGTGCCAGCAGCGTAGGGGTGGGGACTAGCGGGCCCTACGAGCAGTACTTC. Translating gives CASSVGVGTSGPYEQYF.

This clonotype occurred many times. The chain recombines TRBV7-9 with TRBJ2-5, with D perhaps matching TRBD2 (6 bases). This CDR3 spans 13 amino acids. Germline CDR1 is SEHNR and CDR2 is FQNEAQ (reference sequence). The V gene lost 5 bases and the J gene lost 5 bases, with 12 bases spanning the gap. CDR3 nucleotides: TGTGCCAGCAGCCGTGGGGGGAAGGAGACCCAGTACTTC. Protein: CASSRGGKETQYF.

This clonotype was counted a single time. The rearrangement uses TRBV7-2 and TRBJ1-4; maybe TRBD1 (6 bases). Germline V gene sequence: CDR1 SGHTA, CDR2 FQGNSA. The CDR3 is 15 residues long. V dropped 5 bases and J dropped 5 bases, with 15 bases sitting between them. CDR3 DNA sequence: TGTGCCAGCAGCAACACACAGGGTCCCAATGAAAAACTGTTTTTT. Translating gives CASSNTQGPNEKLFF. Supplemented by reference TRBV7-2 and TRBJ1-4, the full variable domain reads GAGVSQSPSNKVTEKGKDVELRCDPISGHTALYWYRQSLGQGLEFLIYFQGNSAPDKSGLPSDRFSAERTGGSVSTLTIQRTQQEDSAVYLCASSNTQGPNEKLFFGSGTQLSVL.

This clonotype has at least ten counts. The V call is TRBV7-9, the J call TRBJ1-3; D is uncertain. Germline V gene sequence: CDR1 SEHNR, CDR2 FQNEAQ (reference sequence). The CDR3 runs to 13 residues. V was pared by 0 bases and J by 0 bases, with 0 bases between. The CDR3 nucleotides read TGTGCCAGCAGCTTAGCCTCTGGAAACACCATATATTTT. Amino acids: CASSLASGNTIYF.

The chain links TRBV16 to TRBJ2-1, with a possible D match to TRBD2 (6 bases). Looked up from germline, CDR1 is KGHSY and CDR2 is FQNENV. The CDR3 is 15 amino acids. V was shortened by 1 base and J by 3 bases, with 10 bases between the two germline ends. CDR3 sequence: CASSQYTGVYNEQFF. CDR3 nucleotides: TGTGCCAGCAGCCAATATACGGGAGTCTACAATGAGCAGTTCTTC.

This clonotype appeared many times. This sequence joins TRBV27 and TRBJ2-7; 11 positions match TRBD1. After removal of 6 bases from V and 3 bases from J, the junction contained 7 bases not matched to a gene. The length of the CDR3 is 15 residues. The germline gives CDR1 MNHEY, CDR2 SMNVEV (reference sequence). The CDR3 sequence is CASSRGQGAFYEQYF. The CDR3 coding sequence is TGTGCCAGCAGCAGAGGACAGGGGGCGTTCTACGAGCAGTACTTC.

This clonotype was seen at least ten times. The chain has TRBV3-1 and TRBJ2-7; no clear D gene. CDR3 length: 14 amino acids. Looked up from germline, CDR1 is LGHDT and CDR2 is YNNKEL (reference sequence). The V gene lost 3 bases and the J gene lost 5 bases, with 14 bases spanning the gap. In DNA, the CDR3 is TGTGCCAGCAGCCAGGTAGACGGCAAGAACGAGCAGTACTTC. Residues: CASSQVDGKNEQYF.

The chain carries TRBV7-2 and TRBJ2-1, with a possible D match to TRBD2 (7 bases). Trimming pared 3 bases from V and 10 bases from J, leaving 13 bases between. CDR1 and CDR2 (germline): SGHTA, FQGNSA. The CDR3 runs 13 residues. The CDR3 sequence is CASSFGGPYEQFF. In nucleotides, the CDR3 is TGTGCCAGCAGCTTCGGGGGGCCCTACGAGCAGTTCTTC.

The chain has TRBV20-1 and TRBJ1-3; D gene uncertain. The germline V gene has CDR1 DFQATT and CDR2 SNEGSKA (reference sequence). Trimming took off 5 bases at V and 0 bases at J, with 8 bases between the two ends. This CDR3 has 13 residues. The CDR3 reads CSAWSISGNTIYF. The CDR3 bases are TGCAGTGCTTGGAGCATCTCTGGAAACACCATATATTTT.

This chain uses TRBV24-1 with TRBJ2-1, with 13 positions matching TRBD2. Trimming at V came to 9 bases and at J to 8 bases, leaving 12 bases not matched to a gene. This CDR3 contains 16 residues. Germline V gene data show CDR1 as KGHDR and CDR2 as SFDVKD. In DNA form, the CDR3 reads TGTGCCACCGTTGGGACTAGCGGGGTCCTGCCGTATGAGCAGTTCTTC. Amino acid sequence: CATVGTSGVLPYEQFF.

At least ten counts were recorded for this clonotype. The rearrangement links TRBV5-1 to TRBJ2-1; D is tentatively TRBD1 or TRBD2 (7 bases each). CDR1 is SGHRS, CDR2 YFSETQ, per germline. The CDR3 runs to 15 residues. Trimming took 0 bases from V and 10 from J, leaving 17 bases between them. The DNA of the CDR3 is TGCGCCAGCAGCTTGGGGGCGACAGGGAGGGAAGAGCAGTTCTTC. This codes for CASSLGATGREEQFF.

The chain employs TRBV9 and TRBJ1-2, with unresolved D. Germline-derived CDR1 and CDR2 are SGDLS and YYNGEE. Trimming removed 4 bases from V and 1 base from J, with 8 bases in between. This CDR3 comprises 13 residues. CDR3 protein: CASSHEGNYGYTF. The CDR3 DNA reads as TGTGCCAGCAGCCACGAGGGTAACTATGGCTACACCTTC.

Many counts were recorded for this clonotype. The rearrangement joins TRBV24-1 to TRBJ2-5; possibly TRBD2 for D (5 bases). V was pared by 7 bases and J by 2 bases, with 10 bases between. The CDR3 extends over 13 amino acids. Germline V CDR1 and CDR2: KGHDR, SFDVKD. The CDR3 nucleotides read TGTGCCACCAGCCTACCGGGGCAAGAGACCCAGTACTTC. Its translation: CATSLPGQETQYF.

Regarding this clonotype: A read error may explain this, as a much larger clone is one base away. V gene TRBV7-2 combines with J gene TRBJ1-1, with 7 bases fitting TRBD1. From germline, CDR1 is SGHTA and CDR2 FQGNSA. V lost 5 bases, J lost 4 bases, and 7 bases stayed unmatched. The CDR3 is made up of 14 amino acids. The CDR3 DNA follows: TGTGCCAGCAGCGGAGGGACAGAAATCACTGAAGCTTTCTTT. It yields the protein CASSGGTEITEAFF.

This clonotype occurred many times. The J gene is TRBJ1-6, the V gene TRBV9, with unresolved D. CDR3 length: 16 residues. Germline CDR1 SGDLS, CDR2 YYNGEE. V was clipped by 3 bases and J by 3 bases, with 13 bases between them. The CDR3 is CASSDARHDYNSPLHF. The DNA of the CDR3 is TGTGCCAGCAGCGACGCACGACATGACTATAATTCACCCCTCCACTTT.

This chain uses TRBV15 with TRBJ2-1, with TRBD2 as a possible D gene (6 bases). From germline, CDR1 is LNHNV and CDR2 YYDKDF (reference sequence). This CDR3 region has 14 residues. The V end was cut by 10 bases, the J end by 2 bases, with 15 bases between. CDR3 loop: CASSAASAYNEQFF. The CDR3, as DNA: TGTGCCAGCAGTGCCGCTAGCGCCTACAATGAGCAGTTCTTC. Variable domain in full (rest from reference TRBV15 and TRBJ2-1): DAMVIQNPRYQVTQFGKPVTLSCSQTLNHNVMYWYQQKSSQAPKLLFHYYDKDFNNEADTPDNFQSRRPNTSFCFLDIRSPGLGDTAMYLCASSAASAYNEQFFGPGTRLTVL.

This clonotype was observed a handful of times. The chain has TRBV24-1 and TRBJ1-2; 7 nucleotides match TRBD1. This CDR3 contains 14 residues. V lost 3 bases to trimming and J lost 6 bases; unmatched junction nucleotides: 6. Germline assignment: CDR1 KGHDR and CDR2 SFDVKD. CDR3 in DNA: TGTGCCACCAGTGATCACGGGACAGCCGATGGCTACACCTTC. Protein: CATSDHGTADGYTF.

At least ten counts were recorded for this clonotype. The V and J genes are TRBV11-1 and TRBJ2-5; no reliable D call. The length of the CDR3 is 16 residues. V dropped 5 bases and J dropped 2 bases, with 18 bases sitting between them. CDR1 and CDR2 from the germline V gene are SGHAT and FQDESV (reference sequence). The CDR3 reads CASSNRLGVGQETQYF. In DNA form, the CDR3 reads TGTGCCAGCAGCAACCGACTTGGGGTGGGACAAGAGACCCAGTACTTC.

Many counts were recorded for this clonotype. J is TRBJ1-1 and V is TRBV20-1; maybe TRBD1 (5 bases). CDR1 and CDR2 (germline): DFQATT, SNEGSKA (reference sequence). This CDR3 region has 14 residues. The V end lost 1 base, the J end lost 0 bases, and 9 bases lay between the germline ends. The CDR3 region has the DNA TGCAGTGCTAGAGTCAACAGGATGAACACTGAAGCTTTCTTT. Residues: CSARVNRMNTEAFF.

The CDR3, as DNA: TGCAGTGCTACCGGGTCTAAGCTCCATGGCTACACCTTC. Its translation is CSATGSKLHGYTF. The rearrangement uses TRBV20-1 and TRBJ1-2; no clear D gene. Germline lookup yields CDR1 DFQATT and CDR2 SNEGSKA (reference sequence). This CDR3 has 13 residues. V was clipped by 4 bases and J by 6 bases, with 15 bases between them.

Many counts were recorded for this clonotype. The rearrangement joins TRBV7-3 to TRBJ2-5; 16 nucleotides line up with TRBD2. V lost 2 bases to trimming and J lost 5 bases; unmatched junction nucleotides: 5. The CDR3 is made up of 17 amino acids. Germline assignment: CDR1 SGHTA and CDR2 FQGTGA. For the CDR3, the DNA is TGTGCCAGCAGCTTAGGGACTAGCGGGGGGGGTGACGAGACCCAGTACTTC. This encodes CASSLGTSGGGDETQYF.

The gene calls are TRBV2 and TRBJ1-5; D unresolved. Deletions cut 2 bases from V and 0 bases from J, with 5 bases between. There are 14 residues in the CDR3. The V gene's germline CDR1 is SNHLY and CDR2 FYNNEI. CDR3 DNA: TGTGCCAGCAGTGAATCACATAGCAATCAGCCCCAGCATTTT. Translating gives CASSESHSNQPQHF.

At least ten counts were recorded for this clonotype. A much larger clone differs from this one at a single base, so this may be a read error. The J gene is TRBJ1-1, the V gene TRBV7-2, with D possibly being TRBD1 (5 bases). The V and J ends lost 5 bases and 3 bases respectively, with 13 bases between them. This CDR3 is built from 14 residues. Germline CDR1 is SGHTA and CDR2 is FQGNSA. CDR3 nucleotides: TGTGCCAGCAGCCCCAGGGCAACTCACACTGAAGCTTTCTTT. It encodes CASSPRATHTEAFF.